These 21 T cell receptor beta chains were all obtained from the same sample, sequenced in a study of OX40 agonist ivuxolimab in advanced cancers. The data were produced by immunoSEQ multiplex PCR, yet TCRdb's version contains in-frame clones alone and is incomplete. The repertoire consists of about 82,000 clones, with about nine tenths occurring once and the leading ten covering approximately 1.9%. Sample: CD4+ or CD8+ T cells sorted from blood, taken in a trial of the OX40 agonist ivuxolimab. These receptors came from an adult with an advanced solid tumor such as melanoma, head and neck, liver or kidney cancer.

The genes are TRBV6-5 and TRBJ2-5, with D possibly TRBD1 on 6 matching bases. V lost 6 bases to trimming and J lost 4 bases, with 15 bases between them. Germline V lookup: CDR1 MNHEY, CDR2 SVGAGI. This CDR3 has 14 amino acids. The CDR3 sequence: CASRLKRRGETQYF. The DNA for the CDR3 is TGTGCCAGCAGGCTAAAACGCAGGGGAGAGACCCAGTACTTC.

The chain carries TRBV5-1 and TRBJ2-1; maybe TRBD2 (7 bases). Germline V gives CDR1 SGHRS, CDR2 YFSETQ. The CDR3 contains 14 residues. Deletions cut 2 bases from V and 6 bases from J, with 12 bases between. CDR3 in DNA: TGCGCCAGCAGCTTAGGGGGGGCGAGCAATGAGCAGTTCTTC. Translating it yields CASSLGGASNEQFF.

About this clone: At one boundary the junction diverges from the germline segment, which might be a read error. The CDR3 DNA reads TGTGCTAGCAGCCCCTTAGCGGGAGTTGTGGACAATGAGCAGTTCTTC. Amino acid sequence: CASSPLAGVVDNEQFF. The rearrangement links TRBV7-7 to TRBJ2-1; 9 bases match TRBD2. CDR3 length: 16 amino acids. The germline V gene encodes CDR1 SSHAT and CDR2 FNYEAQ (reference sequence).

J is TRBJ2-5 and V is TRBV29-1; D is uncertain. Trimming cost V 3 bases and J 5 bases, with 10 bases left between them. This CDR3 region has 12 residues. From germline, CDR1 is SQVTM and CDR2 ANQGSEA. The CDR3 region is CSVESVGETQYF. In DNA form, the CDR3 reads TGCAGCGTTGAGTCTGTGGGGGAGACCCAGTACTTC.

This clone was seen just once. The chain has TRBV2 and TRBJ2-5; 7 nucleotides line up with TRBD1. The V gene's germline CDR1 is SNHLY and CDR2 FYNNEI. Germline trimming cut 10 bases from V and 2 bases from J; bases unmatched to any gene: 7. The CDR3 sequence is 13 residues long. The CDR3 region has the DNA TGTGCCATGGGGACAGCACGTCAAGAGACCCAGTACTTC. This sequence encodes CAMGTARQETQYF.

This sequence joins TRBV5-1 and TRBJ1-2; no clear D. CDR1 is SGHRS and CDR2 is YFSETQ in the germline V gene. The V and J ends lost 0 bases and 2 bases respectively, with 5 bases between them. CDR3 size: 13 residues. CDR3 region: CASSLAQNYGYTF. CDR3 in DNA: TGCGCCAGCAGCTTGGCGCAGAACTATGGCTACACCTTC.

The genes are TRBV27 and TRBJ1-1, with D maybe TRBD1 (5 bases). Germline V gives CDR1 MNHEY, CDR2 SMNVEV (reference sequence). This CDR3 has 15 residues. V lost 7 bases to trimming and J lost 4 bases, with 19 bases between them. The CDR3 protein is CASNPRGGGGTEAFF. The CDR3 DNA is TGTGCCAGCAACCCCCGGGGGGGAGGAGGCACTGAAGCTTTCTTT.

The V and J genes are TRBV28 and TRBJ1-4, with D unresolved. V was shortened by 6 bases and J by 5 bases, with 7 bases between the two germline ends. This CDR3 is 12 amino acids long. Germline lookup yields CDR1 MDHEN and CDR2 SYDVKM. CDR3 sequence: CASRTANEKLFF. The CDR3 DNA follows: TGTGCCAGCAGGACCGCCAATGAAAAACTGTTTTTT. The full variable domain, rest sourced from reference TRBV28 and TRBJ1-4, is DVKVTQSSRYLVKRTGEKVFLECVQDMDHENMFWYRQDPGLGLRLIYFSYDVKMKEKGDIPEGYSVSREKKERFSLILESASTNQTSMYLCASRTANEKLFFGSGTQLSVL.

The CDR3 region is CSVDTRFPDTQYF. The CDR3 DNA follows: TGCAGCGTTGACACTAGATTTCCTGATACGCAGTATTTT. This chain links TRBV29-1 with TRBJ2-3, with D tentatively TRBD2 (5 bases). From germline, CDR1 is SQVTM and CDR2 ANQGSEA. CDR3 size: 13 residues. The V and J ends lost 3 bases and 6 bases respectively, with 13 bases between them.

V is TRBV5-1 and J is TRBJ2-1; no definite D call. Germline-derived CDR1 and CDR2 are SGHRS and YFSETQ. The CDR3 loop spans 15 amino acids. The V end lost 0 bases, the J end lost 3 bases, and 10 bases lay between the germline ends. CDR3 residues: CASSLGQEFYNEQFF. CDR3 bases: TGCGCCAGCAGCTTGGGACAAGAATTCTACAATGAGCAGTTCTTC.

This chain connects TRBV5-1 to TRBJ2-1; 8 bases line up with TRBD2. This CDR3 has 15 amino acids. Losses at the gene ends were 0 bases for V and 4 bases for J; bases not matched to a gene: 3. Per the germline V gene, CDR1 is SGHRS and CDR2 is YFSETQ. In DNA form, the CDR3 reads TGCGCCAGCAGCTTGGGGCCGGGAGGGTACAATGAGCAGTTCTTC. This translates into CASSLGPGGYNEQFF.

This clone was recorded once. The V gene is TRBV5-5, the J gene TRBJ2-7, with 13 bases identical to TRBD2. The length of the CDR3 is 15 residues. Germline loops: CDR1 SGHKS, CDR2 YYEKEE (reference sequence). Trimming at V came to 2 bases and at J to 2 bases, leaving 1 base not matched to a gene. The CDR3 spells CASSLGTSGTYEQYF. In nucleotides, the CDR3 is TGTGCCAGCAGCTTAGGGACTAGCGGGACCTACGAGCAGTACTTC. Full variable domain (outside the CDR3, taken from reference TRBV5-5 and TRBJ2-7): DAGVTQSPTHLIKTRGQQVTLRCSPISGHKSVSWYQQVLGQGPQFIFQYYEKEERGRGNFPDRFSARQFPNYSSELNVNALLLGDSALYLCASSLGTSGTYEQYFGPGTRLTVT.

The chain couples TRBV19 to TRBJ2-3, with 10 bases identical to TRBD2. V lost 3 bases, J lost 0 bases, and 6 bases stayed unmatched. Germline assignment: CDR1 LNHDA and CDR2 SQIVND (reference sequence). The CDR3 is made up of 17 amino acids. CDR3 residues: CASSIGLADTSTDTQYF. The DNA for the CDR3 is TGTGCCAGTAGTATTGGACTAGCGGACACTAGCACAGATACGCAGTATTTT.

The sample holds one count of this clone. The rearrangement links TRBV28 to TRBJ1-3; tentatively, D is TRBD1 (5 bases). The CDR3 length is 15 residues. The germline CDR1 and CDR2 sequences are MDHEN and SYDVKM. The ends were cut back, 2 bases at V and 1 base at J, with 9 bases in the middle. Written as DNA, the CDR3 is TGTGCCAGCAGTTTAAGGACATTATCTGGAAACACCATATATTTT. This sequence encodes CASSLRTLSGNTIYF. The full variable domain, in which reference TRBV28 and TRBJ1-3 provide the parts outside the CDR3, is DVKVTQSSRYLVKRTGEKVFLECVQDMDHENMFWYRQDPGLGLRLIYFSYDVKMKEKGDIPEGYSVSREKKERFSLILESASTNQTSMYLCASSLRTLSGNTIYFGEGSWLTVV.

The chain has TRBV5-1 and TRBJ1-4; unclear D gene. V was shortened by 2 bases and J by 5 bases, with 13 bases between the two germline ends. This CDR3 is built from 15 residues. Looked up from germline, CDR1 is SGHRS and CDR2 is YFSETQ. The CDR3 region is CASSLVGSANEKLFF. DNA of the CDR3: TGCGCCAGCAGCTTAGTAGGCAGCGCCAATGAAAAACTGTTTTTT. Full variable domain (outside the CDR3, taken from reference TRBV5-1 and TRBJ1-4): KAGVTQTPRYLIKTRGQQVTLSCSPISGHRSVSWYQQTPGQGLQFLFEYFSETQRNKGNFPGRFSGRQFSNSRSEMNVSTLELGDSALYLCASSLVGSANEKLFFGSGTQLSVL.

This sequence joins TRBV18 and TRBJ2-2, with 8 bases fitting TRBD1. V dropped 6 bases and J dropped 2; count of bases not matched to a gene: 20. Germline-derived CDR1 and CDR2 are KGHSH and LQKENI. This CDR3 comprises 20 residues. This CDR3 reads CASSTSRTGSSSVNTGELFF. CDR3 sequence (DNA): TGTGCCAGCTCCACCAGTAGGACAGGGTCGTCTAGCGTTAACACCGGGGAGCTGTTTTTT. The full variable domain, its missing parts supplied by reference TRBV18 and TRBJ2-2, is NAGVMQNPRHLVRRRGQEARLRCSPMKGHSHVYWYRQLPEEGLKFMVYLQKENIIDESGMPKERFSAEFPKEGPSILRIQQVVRGDSAAYFCASSTSRTGSSSVNTGELFFGEGSRLTVL.

The chain carries TRBV7-9 and TRBJ1-1; D gene unclear. The V gene's germline CDR1 is SEHNR and CDR2 FQNEAQ (reference sequence). CDR3 length: 13 residues. The V end was cut by 5 bases, the J end by 3 bases, with 10 bases between. The CDR3 protein is CASSQNQYTEAFF. Here the CDR3 DNA reads TGTGCCAGCAGCCAGAACCAATACACTGAAGCTTTCTTT.

The gene calls are TRBV19 and TRBJ2-7; D possibly uses TRBD1 or TRBD2 (7 bases each). The CDR3 runs 17 residues. Trimming cost V 4 bases and J 1 base, with 20 bases left between them. In germline, CDR1 is LNHDA, CDR2 SQIVND (reference sequence). CDR3 amino acids: CASSKQGGQIISYEQYF. Written as DNA, the CDR3 is TGTGCCAGTAGTAAGCAGGGGGGGCAGATTATTTCCTACGAGCAGTACTTC. The full variable domain, with the rest looked up from reference TRBV19 and TRBJ2-7, is DGGITQSPKYLFRKEGQNVTLSCEQNLNHDAMYWYRQDPGQGLRLIYYSQIVNDFQKGDIAEGYSVSREKKESFPLTVTSAQKNPTAFYLCASSKQGGQIISYEQYFGPGTRLTVT.

The chain carries TRBV6-1 and TRBJ2-3, with 11 nucleotides matching TRBD1. Germline values: CDR1 MNHNS, CDR2 SASEGT. V dropped 3 bases and J dropped 8; count of bases not matched to a gene: 7. The CDR3 runs 15 residues. The CDR3 reads CASSDRTGGGGTQYF. The CDR3 DNA reads TGTGCCAGCAGTGACCGGACAGGGGGCGGTGGTACGCAGTATTTT.

The J gene is TRBJ2-2, the V gene TRBV6-1, with D unclear. The germline CDR1 and CDR2 sequences are MNHNS and SASEGT. Trimming removed 3 bases at V and 0 bases at J, with 8 bases between. This CDR3 has 15 amino acids. CDR3 protein: CASSDGSTNTGELFF. CDR3 in DNA: TGTGCCAGCAGTGATGGGTCTACGAACACCGGGGAGCTGTTTTTT.

The gene calls are TRBV5-1 and TRBJ1-4; no reliable D call. CDR1 and CDR2 (germline): SGHRS, YFSETQ. Trimming stripped 1 base from V and 0 bases from J, with 7 bases between. CDR3 length: 15 amino acids. The chain's CDR3 is CASSLLGATNEKLFF. For the CDR3, the DNA is TGCGCCAGCAGCTTGCTAGGTGCAACTAATGAAAAACTGTTTTTT.